These 27 T cell receptor beta chains were all obtained from the same sample, sequenced in a study of neurological immune-mediated disorders. TCRdb redid the calling of the 5' RACE reads with MiXCR, one entry per CDR3 protein. The profile shows tens of thousands of distinct CDR3 sequences, 15% to 20% of them singletons. The sample comprised PBMCs. The receptor set was obtained from a woman aged 40 to 49 in good health.

This clonotype was seen more than once but under ten times. V is TRBV2 and J is TRBJ2-3; 11 positions match TRBD1. The CDR3 has 21 residues. V shed 3 bases and J 2 bases; nucleotides not matched to a gene: 19. Germline CDR1 is SNHLY and CDR2 is FYNNEI. The CDR3 DNA sequence: TGTGCCAGCAGTGACCTAACTGGACAGGGGGCGTCCTTAATACTCACAGATACGCAGTATTTT. Translated, it gives CASSDLTGQGASLILTDTQYF.

The V call is TRBV20-1, the J call TRBJ2-2; 8 bases match TRBD1. The CDR3 has 14 residues. V shed 3 bases and J 2 bases; nucleotides not matched to a gene: 2. Germline V gene data show CDR1 as DFQATT and CDR2 as SNEGSKA (reference sequence). The CDR3 DNA follows: TGCAGTGCTAGCAGGGGGCGTAACACCGGGGAGCTGTTTTTT. It yields the protein CSASRGRNTGELFF.

Many counts were recorded for this clonotype. The CDR3 here is CASSSSGTGSINTEAFF. Here the CDR3 DNA reads TGTGCCAGCAGCTCCTCCGGGACAGGGTCGATAAACACTGAAGCTTTCTTT. The rearrangement uses TRBV7-2 and TRBJ1-1; 9 bases are shared with TRBD1. Germline assignment: CDR1 SGHTA and CDR2 FQGNSA. This CDR3 contains 17 residues. J was trimmed by 2 bases and V by 4 bases; bases with no gene match: 11. Complete variable domain (other parts from reference TRBV7-2 and TRBJ1-1): GAGVSQSPSNKVTEKGKDVELRCDPISGHTALYWYRQSLGQGLEFLIYFQGNSAPDKSGLPSDRFSAERTGGSVSTLTIQRTQQEDSAVYLCASSSSGTGSINTEAFFGQGTRLTVV.

This clonotype showed up many times. The gene calls are TRBV7-3 and TRBJ2-2; D gene uncertain. In germline, CDR1 is SGHTA, CDR2 FQGTGA. Trimming stripped 1 base from V and 6 bases from J, with 6 bases between. The CDR3 is made up of 13 amino acids. The CDR3 DNA reads as TGTGCCAGCAGCTTAATAGGGCCCGGGGAGCTGTTTTTT. As protein: CASSLIGPGELFF.

This clonotype was detected many times. The chain links TRBV5-1 to TRBJ2-7, with D uncertain. Germline assignment: CDR1 SGHRS and CDR2 YFSETQ. This CDR3 contains 14 residues. V was cut by 4 bases and J by 1 base, with 12 bases left in between. The CDR3 sequence is CASSPESGSYEQYF. CDR3 in DNA: TGCGCCAGCAGCCCGGAGTCGGGTTCCTACGAGCAGTACTTC. The whole variable domain, filled in from reference TRBV5-1 and TRBJ2-7, reads KAGVTQTPRYLIKTRGQQVTLSCSPISGHRSVSWYQQTPGQGLQFLFEYFSETQRNKGNFPGRFSGRQFSNSRSEMNVSTLELGDSALYLCASSPESGSYEQYFGPGTRLTVT.

This chain uses TRBV18 with TRBJ2-3; 9 positions match TRBD2. Germline CDR1 and CDR2: KGHSH and LQKENI. The CDR3 runs 14 residues. V dropped 7 bases and J dropped 4; count of bases not matched to a gene: 6. CDR3 coding DNA: TGTGCCAGCTGTGCGGGGGGGCAAGCAGATACGCAGTATTTT. Translated: CASCAGGQADTQYF.

Here the CDR3 reads CATSRSQGGADTQYF. The CDR3 DNA reads TGTGCCACCAGCAGATCACAGGGGGGGGCAGATACGCAGTATTTT. V is TRBV15 and J is TRBJ2-3; D may be TRBD1 (8 bases). This CDR3 spans 15 amino acids. Trimming pared 2 bases from V and 4 bases from J, leaving 13 bases between. Germline CDR1 and CDR2: LNHNV and YYDKDF (reference sequence). The whole variable domain, filled in from reference TRBV15 and TRBJ2-3, reads DAMVIQNPRYQVTQFGKPVTLSCSQTLNHNVMYWYQQKSSQAPKLLFHYYDKDFNNEADTPDNFQSRRPNTSFCFLDIRSPGLGDTAMYLCATSRSQGGADTQYFGPGTRLTVL.

This clonotype was seen many times. The chain recombines TRBV4-1 with TRBJ2-3, with TRBD1 matching 7 bases. The CDR3 consists of 14 residues. Trimming at V came to 8 bases and at J to 3 bases, leaving 8 bases not matched to a gene. Germline V gene data show CDR1 as MGHRA and CDR2 as YSYEKL. CDR3 sequence (DNA): TGCGCCAGCGGAAGTAGGGGGCGGACAGATACGCAGTATTTT. Amino acid sequence: CASGSRGRTDTQYF.

This clonotype was seen repeatedly, ten times or more. DNA of the CDR3: TGCGCCAGCAGTGAGAGTCCGGGACTAGTGACAGATACGCAGTATTTT. Its translation: CASSESPGLVTDTQYF. The chain is built from TRBV10-1 and TRBJ2-3; 8 bases are shared with TRBD2. Looked up from germline, CDR1 is WNHNN and CDR2 is SYGVQD (reference sequence). This CDR3 is built from 16 residues. The V segment lost 2 bases and the J segment 3 bases; nucleotides outside the gene matches: 7.

This clonotype was seen many times. The chain joins TRBV7-2 to TRBJ2-7; the D call may be TRBD1 or TRBD2 (6 bases each). Deletions cut 1 base from V and 0 bases from J, with 7 bases between. CDR1 and CDR2 (germline): SGHTA, FQGNSA. The CDR3 has 14 residues. CDR3 sequence (DNA): TGTGCCAGCAGCTTAGGGGGGGCCTCCTACGAGCAGTACTTC. It is translated as CASSLGGASYEQYF.

The DNA for the CDR3 is TGTGCCAGCAGTTCTCAGGACAGGGGTTACAATGAGCAGTTCTTC. This sequence encodes CASSSQDRGYNEQFF. V gene TRBV28 combines with J gene TRBJ2-1, with 9 bases aligning to TRBD1. CDR1 MDHEN and CDR2 SYDVKM come from the germline V gene. This CDR3 region has 15 residues. J was trimmed by 4 bases and V by 4 bases; bases with no gene match: 5.

Notes on this clonotype: Possible read error: a much larger clone is one base away. This chain uses TRBV12-3 or TRBV12-4 with TRBJ2-2; maybe TRBD1 (6 bases). V lost 6 bases and J 5 bases, leaving 13 bases between the germline ends. The CDR3 runs to 14 residues. CDR3 coding DNA: TGTGCCAGCAGCCCCTGGACAGTTACCGGGGAGCTGTTTTTT. It translates to CASSPWTVTGELFF.

This clonotype was counted ten times or more. The rearrangement links TRBV20-1 to TRBJ2-1, with 9 nucleotides matching TRBD1. The CDR3 sequence is 14 residues long. Germline CDR1 and CDR2: DFQATT and SNEGSKA (reference sequence). J was trimmed by 9 bases and V by 2 bases; bases with no gene match: 8. The CDR3 DNA follows: TGCAGTGCTAGACCTGGGACAGGGACTCGTGAGCAGTTCTTC. It translates to CSARPGTGTREQFF.

At least ten counts were recorded for this clonotype. The chain employs TRBV5-1 and TRBJ1-1; D may be TRBD1 (5 bases). Germline CDR1 SGHRS, CDR2 YFSETQ. The ends were cut back, 2 bases at V and 3 bases at J, with 11 bases in the middle. CDR3 length equals 14 residues. The CDR3 sequence is CASSFGVGDTEAFF. CDR3 DNA sequence: TGCGCCAGCAGCTTTGGCGTGGGGGACACTGAAGCTTTCTTT.

This clonotype came up many times. The CDR3 reads CASSYRDRAYNEQFF. CDR3 DNA: TGTGCCAGCAGTTACCGGGACAGGGCCTACAATGAGCAGTTCTTC. This chain links TRBV6-5 with TRBJ2-1; 9 nucleotides match TRBD1. From germline, CDR1 is MNHEY and CDR2 SVGAGI. The CDR3 has 15 residues. V lost 2 bases to trimming and J lost 2 bases; unmatched junction nucleotides: 1.

This clonotype was seen repeatedly, ten times or more. This chain joins TRBV6-2 or TRBV6-3 and TRBJ2-1; 9 bases align to TRBD1. V trimming: 0 bases; J trimming: 4 bases; junction bases outside the gene matches: 7. The CDR3 contains 17 residues. From germline, CDR1 is MNHEY and CDR2 SVGEGT. CDR3 bases: TGTGCCAGCAGTTACTCCCCCGGGACAGGGATTTACAATGAGCAGTTCTTC. Protein: CASSYSPGTGIYNEQFF.

This clonotype was detected many times. The J gene is TRBJ1-2, the V gene TRBV20-1; unclear D gene. CDR1 DFQATT and CDR2 SNEGSKA come from the germline V gene (reference sequence). CDR3 length equals 13 residues. The V gene lost 1 base and the J gene lost 4 bases, with 10 bases spanning the gap. CDR3 DNA: TGCAGTGCTAGAGTGCCTGAATCCTATGGCTACACCTTC. Encoded protein: CSARVPESYGYTF.

This clonotype was observed many times. The chain uses TRBV7-2 and TRBJ2-1; weak D call: TRBD1 (6 bases). V lost 0 bases and J lost 2, with 8 bases in between. The CDR3 is 15 amino acids. Germline lookup yields CDR1 SGHTA and CDR2 FQGNSA. CDR3: CASSLASGAYNEQFF. The CDR3, as DNA: TGTGCCAGCAGCTTAGCTTCAGGGGCCTACAATGAGCAGTTCTTC.

This clonotype was found many times. The chain combines TRBV29-1 with TRBJ1-1, with D hard to call. V lost 5 bases to trimming and J lost 6 bases, with 13 bases between them. The germline gives CDR1 SQVTM, CDR2 ANQGSEA. The CDR3 sequence is 12 residues long. Here the CDR3 DNA reads TGCAGCGTTTATGAACCGGGTGCTGAAGCTTTCTTT. It encodes CSVYEPGAEAFF.

A word on this clonotype: One end of the junction does not line up with germline, which may come from a read error. J is TRBJ2-2 and V is TRBV7-2, with D possibly being TRBD2 (5 bases). The CDR3 loop spans 14 amino acids. Germline V CDR1 and CDR2: SGHTA, FQGNSA. CDR3 sequence reads: CASSFLTGSGELFF. CDR3 nucleotides: TGTGCCAGCAGCTTCCTGACGGGGTCCGGGGAGCTATTTTTT. The full variable domain, in which reference TRBV7-2 and TRBJ2-2 provide the parts outside the CDR3, is GAGVSQSPSNKVTEKGKDVELRCDPISGHTALYWYRQSLGQGLEFLIYFQGNSAPDKSGLPSDRFSAERTGGSVSTLTIQRTQQEDSAVYLCASSFLTGSGELFFGEGSRLTVL.

This clonotype appeared many times. The chain uses TRBV7-7 and TRBJ2-2; 8 bases agree with TRBD2. Germline CDR1 SSHAT, CDR2 FNYEAQ (reference sequence). This CDR3 spans 16 amino acids. V dropped 5 bases and J dropped 6; count of bases not matched to a gene: 11. CDR3 in DNA: TGTGCCAGCAGCCCAACTAGCGGAGGGACGTCCGGGGAGCTGTTTTTT. This translates into CASSPTSGGTSGELFF.

This clonotype has ten or more counts. This chain uses TRBV7-2 with TRBJ1-1, with 8 bases that match TRBD1. The CDR3 covers 16 residues. Losses at the gene ends were 1 base for V and 5 bases for J; bases not matched to a gene: 9. CDR1 and CDR2 (germline): SGHTA, FQGNSA. This chain's CDR3 is CASSLGTGKKRTEAFF. The CDR3 nucleotides are TGTGCCAGCAGCTTAGGGACAGGGAAAAAACGGACTGAAGCTTTCTTT.

This clonotype was seen ten or more times. The V and J genes are TRBV20-1 and TRBJ1-6; 8 bases are a match to TRBD1. Trimming cost V 1 base and J 12 bases; bases outside gene matches: 11. The CDR3 extends over 15 amino acids. Germline loops: CDR1 DFQATT, CDR2 SNEGSKA (reference sequence). This CDR3 is CSARGPGQGFLPLHF. The CDR3 DNA reads TGCAGTGCTAGAGGGCCCGGACAGGGTTTCTTACCCCTCCACTTT.

This clonotype was found many times. This chain links TRBV11-2 with TRBJ1-1; no definite D call. The CDR3 spans 13 residues. Trimming removed 1 base from V and 8 bases from J, with 11 bases in between. CDR1 is SGHAT, CDR2 FQNNGV, per germline. The DNA for the CDR3 is TGTGCCAGCAGCTTAGGGTCGGCGGGGGAAGCTTTCTTT. Residues: CASSLGSAGEAFF.

This clonotype was seen more than once but under ten times. V usage is TRBV6-4 and J usage is TRBJ2-1; 14 nucleotides agree with TRBD2. V shed 6 bases and J 8 bases; nucleotides not matched to a gene: 6. The CDR3 totals 15 residues. Germline lookup yields CDR1 MRHNA and CDR2 SNTAGT. CDR3: CASSPTSGGGYEQFF. CDR3 coding DNA: TGTGCCAGCAGCCCGACTAGCGGGGGGGGCTATGAGCAGTTCTTC.

This clonotype was observed many times. The chain carries TRBV7-2 and TRBJ1-5; tentatively, D is TRBD1 (5 bases). V was cut by 5 bases and J by 9 bases, with 20 bases left in between. The CDR3 runs to 15 residues. CDR1 and CDR2 (germline): SGHTA, FQGNSA. This CDR3 reads CASSPLAGGNRPQHF. The CDR3 DNA reads TGTGCCAGCAGCCCTCTCGCGGGGGGAAACCGGCCCCAGCATTTT.

In its sample, this clonotype was seen many times. V gene TRBV18 combines with J gene TRBJ2-3; no clear D. Trimming removed 7 bases from V and 2 bases from J, with 10 bases in between. This CDR3 contains 13 residues. Germline CDR1 reads KGHSH; CDR2 reads LQKENI. CDR3: CASLTSFTDTQYF. CDR3 nucleotide sequence: TGTGCCAGCTTGACATCATTCACAGATACGCAGTATTTT.